This note documents a single T cell receptor beta chain sequence. The antigen it recognizes is unknown. Base quality data are lacking; no much larger clone is found one base away. Cut back by 4 bases and 6 bases, the V and J ends lie 13 bases apart. The CDR3 numbers 13 residues from cysteine through phenylalanine. The kept DNA is CDR3 alone, 39 bases in frame from the first base. According to the germline V gene, CDR1 reads SQVTM and CDR2 reads ANQGSEA. The sample comes from a study of blood T cell repertoires in COVID-19 (dated by TCRdb to about 2020). With regard to the full study: Samples from collaborators originated in the United States, Italy and Spain and spanned both the acute and convalescent phases of COVID-19. The material from the prospective study consisted of cDNA or gDNA derived from T cells, B-cell-depleted T cells, or PBMCs. Subjects who had been exposed to COVID-19, were actively infected with it, or had recovered from it provided the deeply sampled blood TCRbeta repertoires that made up the dataset. The repertoires were released in a freely available public database intended as a resource for research on the immune response to SARS-CoV-2. The samples were drawn from the first 160 participants of the ongoing ImmuneRACE study and from roughly 1,300 subjects provided by 6 global collaborators. The sample metadata nearly always contained a de-identified subject ID, COVID-19 status, age in years and sex. Where available, HLA class I and class II types were taken from metadata supplied by the sample provider and were not determined by assay-based typing. What the authors observed across the whole study: The amount of clinical and demographic metadata varied by source and participant and was provided uncurated.

Samples from volunteer blood donors who had recovered from COVID-19 were contributed by a second Seattle source. Whole blood was collected in K2EDTA tubes by collaborating institutions according to the institutions' own protocols. For TCRbeta analysis, collaborators shipped samples in one of three forms: frozen whole blood, isolated PBMCs, or DNA extracted from either of those sample types. TCRbeta CDR3 regions were amplified from genomic DNA using the immunoSEQ Assay, a bias-controlled multiplex PCR. From the authors' description of their analysis: Nucleated cell counts per sample were estimated from amplification of reference gene primers within the assay. To quantify the absolute abundance of each unique TCRbeta CDR3 rearrangement, sequence reads were collapsed and filtered. Productive Simpson clonality was computed per sample as the square root of Simpson's diversity index over productive rearrangements. TCRdb holds this immuneACCESS table with in-frame rearrangements only. Some clones are missing; in checked studies, unresolved V genes explain under half, and the rest has no known cause. V, J and clone size were drawn from that table, and D and trimming were deduced from the DNA. This sample is represented by 150,000 to 200,000 clones; roughly nine tenths of them were singletons. The top ten hold 1.9% of the sample.

Sequenced material: peripheral blood. This TCR came from a man between 18 and 35 years old who had recovered from COVID-19. The sequence joins TRBV29-1 to TRBJ2-1; TRBD1 might be the D gene, on 6 matching bases. The DNA reads as follows: TGCAGCGTTGGACAGGCCACTTTCAATGAGCAGTTCTTC. It specifies CSVGQATFNEQFF.